The subject of this entry is one TCR beta chain. This sample is drawn from a study of blood T cell repertoires in COVID-19. V was pared by 2 bases and J by 6 bases, with 8 bases of the junction left unmatched. Looked up from germline, CDR1 is SGHTA and CDR2 is FQGNSA. This CDR3 is built from 16 residues. Seattle enrolled patients during active infection and tracked them longitudinally. Assay: immunoSEQ multiplex PCR; the TCRdb copy retains only in-frame clones and omits some. The sample records 180,000 or so clones, around 80% being singletons. The sequenced sample consisted of peripheral blood. The TCR originated in a woman aged 80 or over with COVID-19, enrolled during active disease. The chain has TRBV7-2 and TRBJ2-2; 8 bases line up with TRBD2. The CDR3 spells CASSLSTGGFPGELFF. The CDR3 DNA follows: TGTGCCAGCAGCTTATCTACGGGGGGGTTCCCCGGGGAGCTGTTTTTT.